This T cell receptor beta chain was obtained from a study of T cells in Graves' hyperthyroidism and ophthalmopathy. Overall study results and limits: Ophthalmopathy was model-predicted a median about 6.9 months pre-onset.

On this clonotype itself: Its antigen is still unknown.

Germline CDR1 is SGHRS and CDR2 is YFSETQ. V shed 0 bases and J shed 8 bases, with 8 bases lying between them. The length of the CDR3 is 12 residues. TCR beta CDR3 region amplification was performed from RNA transcripts. First-round RT-PCR of the TCR CDR3 relied on the HTBI primer set. MiXCR, applied by TCRdb to the multiplex PCR reads, yields one record per CDR3 protein. The sample carries 300,000 to 450,000 distinct CDR3 sequences, 14% to 15% recorded once. The authors took PBMCs from 10 ml fresh peripheral blood. The sample was blood. V usage is TRBV5-1 and J usage is TRBJ1-2; D not resolved. The sequence derives from a woman aged 25 to 45 with Graves' hyperthyroidism. The CDR3 is CASSLGQRGYTF. As DNA, the CDR3 is TGCGCCAGCAGCTTGGGGCAAAGGGGCTACACCTTC.